Shown below are 14 T cell receptor beta chains from a single sample sequenced in a study of cytomegalovirus exposure and HLA in healthy donors. Sequencing used immunoSEQ multiplex PCR; TCRdb keeps in-frame clones, though not all of them. The sample lists 80,000 to 100,000 clones, roughly 90% occurring once. The sequenced sample was PBMCs. Receptors originate from a man aged 18 to 35 in good health and CMV-seropositive.

The chain is built from TRBV6-6 and TRBJ2-4; 7 bases agree with TRBD1. Germline V gives CDR1 MNHNY, CDR2 SVGAGI (reference sequence). V lost 0 bases and J lost 12; bases outside the gene matches: 5. The CDR3 extends over 13 amino acids. CDR3 amino acids: CASSYSRQGNQYF. The CDR3 region has the DNA TGTGCCAGCAGTTACTCACGACAGGGAAATCAGTACTTC.

The chain employs TRBV9 and TRBJ1-1; 7 bases fit TRBD1. Trimming removed 3 bases from V and 2 bases from J; junction bases left unmatched: 7. Germline V gives CDR1 SGDLS, CDR2 YYNGEE. This CDR3 region has 15 residues. CDR3 in amino acids: CASSETGTANTEAFF. The CDR3 DNA reads TGTGCCAGCAGCGAAACCGGGACAGCAAACACTGAAGCTTTCTTT.

The J gene is TRBJ2-3, the V gene TRBV6-6; 7 positions match TRBD1. The CDR3 extends over 13 amino acids. Germline V gene sequence: CDR1 MNHNY, CDR2 SVGAGI (reference sequence). Trimming removed 6 bases from V and 2 bases from J; junction bases left unmatched: 2. CDR3: CASRGQYTDTQYF. Written as DNA, the CDR3 is TGTGCCAGCAGGGGACAGTACACAGATACGCAGTATTTT.

This chain joins TRBV7-2 and TRBJ1-2; D uncertain. The CDR3 has 15 residues. Per germline, CDR1 SGHTA and CDR2 FQGNSA. V was cut by 1 base and J by 4 bases, with 13 bases left in between. The DNA of the CDR3 is TGTGCCAGCAGCTTAGGGGCAGGCGAAGTCTATGGCTACACCTTC. Protein product: CASSLGAGEVYGYTF.

This rearrangement joins TRBV21-1 to TRBJ2-1; TRBD1 is the table's D call, not checked against the DNA. TRBV21-1 is designated a pseudogene. CDR3 length: 19 amino acids. CDR3 nucleotides: TGTGCCAGCAGCTCCCCGGGACAGGGTTTTTTAAACTCCTACAATGAGCAGTTCTTC. Its protein is CASSSPGQGFLNSYNEQFF.

The chain carries TRBV7-2 and TRBJ2-2; no definite D call. The CDR3 has 12 amino acids. Per germline, CDR1 SGHTA and CDR2 FQGNSA. The V and J ends lost 4 bases and 7 bases respectively, with 7 bases between them. CDR3 in amino acids: CASSSLLGELFF. CDR3 DNA sequence: TGTGCCAGCAGCTCACTACTCGGGGAGCTGTTTTTT.

The V call is TRBV5-1, the J call TRBJ2-7, with D perhaps matching TRBD2 (6 bases). The V end lost 3 bases, the J end lost 2 bases, and 15 bases lay between the germline ends. The CDR3 loop spans 15 amino acids. Germline loops: CDR1 SGHRS, CDR2 YFSETQ. The CDR3 region has the DNA TGCGCCAGCAGCTGGAGGGGTCAGCAGCCCTACGAGCAGTACTTC. Translating gives CASSWRGQQPYEQYF.

The J gene is TRBJ2-5, the V gene TRBV18, with a possible D match to TRBD2 (5 bases). V was pared by 6 bases and J by 0 bases, with 11 bases between. The germline CDR1 and CDR2 sequences are KGHSH and LQKENI. The CDR3 contains 14 residues. CDR3 DNA: TGTGCCAGCTCGCCTGGACTGAACCAAGAGACCCAGTACTTC. It is translated as CASSPGLNQETQYF.

The chain links TRBV11-2 to TRBJ2-1, with D unresolved. V was cut by 1 base and J by 3 bases, with 7 bases left in between. Germline V lookup: CDR1 SGHAT, CDR2 FQNNGV. CDR3 size: 14 residues. CDR3: CASSLAFGYNEQFF. The CDR3, as DNA: TGTGCCAGCAGCTTAGCCTTCGGCTACAATGAGCAGTTCTTC.

The chain is built from TRBV11-3 and TRBJ2-3; 8 bases align to TRBD1. CDR3 length equals 15 residues. J gave up 5 bases and V 5 bases, and 9 bases lay outside the gene matches. The germline gives CDR1 SGHNT, CDR2 YENEEA. In DNA, the CDR3 is TGTGCCAGCAGCCGCAGGGGGCTGAATGTAGATACGCAGTATTTT. Protein sequence: CASSRRGLNVDTQYF.

The chain recombines TRBV5-6 with TRBJ2-7, with a possible D match to TRBD1 (5 bases). The germline V and J ends were trimmed by 4 bases and 5 bases, with 13 bases remaining between them. CDR1 is SGHDT and CDR2 is YYEEEE in the germline V gene. CDR3 length: 13 residues. This chain's CDR3 is CASSLDGADEQYF. The CDR3 DNA reads as TGTGCCAGCAGCCTGGATGGGGCCGACGAGCAGTACTTC.

The J gene is TRBJ2-2, the V gene TRBV5-4, with D tentatively TRBD2 (5 bases). Per the germline V gene, CDR1 is SGHNT and CDR2 is YYREEE (reference sequence). Trimming stripped 0 bases from V and 1 base from J, with 7 bases between. This CDR3 is built from 15 residues. The CDR3 spells CASSLDRGNTGELFF. CDR3 DNA: TGTGCCAGCAGCTTGGACCGGGGGAACACCGGGGAGCTGTTTTTT.

The CDR3 protein is CASSPMRRHSTDTQYF. In nucleotides, the CDR3 is TGTGCCAGCAGTCCTATGCGGAGGCACAGCACAGATACGCAGTATTTT. The chain is built from TRBV2 and TRBJ2-3, with D perhaps matching TRBD2 (5 bases). Trimming removed 5 bases at V and 0 bases at J, with 15 bases between. This CDR3 is 16 amino acids long. Germline V gene data show CDR1 as SNHLY and CDR2 as FYNNEI.

The chain carries TRBV7-2 and TRBJ1-5; TRBD1 matches 8 bases. CDR1 is SGHTA, CDR2 FQGNSA, per germline. The CDR3 is made up of 16 amino acids. V was clipped by 1 base and J by 5 bases; unmatched bases: 7. The chain's CDR3 is CASSLGGTGGDQPQHF. DNA for the CDR3: TGTGCCAGCAGCTTAGGCGGGACAGGTGGTGATCAGCCCCAGCATTTT.